Listed here is a single T cell receptor beta chain. The ends were cut back, 11 bases at V and 3 bases at J, with 18 bases in the middle. The germline gives CDR1 SNHLY, CDR2 FYNNEI. The CDR3 is 14 amino acids. The data stem from a study of blood T cell repertoires in COVID-19. This table comes from immunoSEQ multiplex PCR, and its TCRdb copy is limited to in-frame clones, with some not included. The sample consists of 180,000 or so clones, approximately 80% of them appearing once. The sample was peripheral blood. The source of this sequence is a woman between 45 and 60 years old with active or convalescent COVID-19. The chain links TRBV2 to TRBJ2-3, with D possibly being TRBD2 (6 bases). This CDR3 reads CASRLAVMTDTQYF. CDR3 DNA sequence: TGTGCCTCTCGATTAGCGGTAATGACAGATACGCAGTATTTT.